A selection of T cell receptor beta chains follows, all from one sample in a study of blood T cell repertoires in COVID-19. The data were produced by immunoSEQ multiplex PCR, yet TCRdb's version contains in-frame clones alone and is incomplete. The sample shows roughly 250,000 clones, roughly 81% of them seen only once. The sample comprised peripheral blood. Source of these receptors: a man between 35 and 55 years old with acute or convalescent COVID-19. CDR3s include the opening cysteine and the closing phenylalanine or tryptophan. The order of the fields is clone size, D gene, V gene, J gene, CDR3 protein. The D gene is left open where the match is weak. Clone size is stated in some rows and not others, as once, few, many or a class when expanded.

>NA|TRBD1|TRBV27|TRBJ1-1
CASSLYSGTGRLRNTEAFF
>few|NA|TRBV27|TRBJ1-4
CASRRGPEKLFF
>many|TRBD1|TRBV7-9|TRBJ1-6
CASSPQNRGPYSPLHF
>NA|TRBD1|TRBV24-1|TRBJ1-1
CATRPRGGGRMNTEAFF
>NA|NA|TRBV11-2|TRBJ2-5
CASSLVGIKTGTQYF
>NA|NA|TRBV11-3|TRBJ2-1
CASSSGTGSYNEQFF
>NA|NA|TRBV28|TRBJ1-1
CASSPLQGVDTEAFF
>NA|TRBD1|TRBV2|TRBJ1-5
CASRGAGGRQPQHF
>NA|TRBD2|TRBV9|TRBJ2-3
CASSVRNSRGVSTDTQYF
>NA|TRBD2|TRBV3-1/TRBV3-2|TRBJ2-7
CASSQDSGGPYEQYF
>NA|TRBD1|TRBV30|TRBJ1-2
CAWSVSPGQGARNYGYTF
>NA|TRBD2|TRBV19|TRBJ2-5
CASRRTSGGGETQYF
>few|TRBD1|TRBV6-5|TRBJ1-2
CASRPGGAIHGYTF
>NA|NA|TRBV7-2|TRBJ2-7
CASSFAGDTYEQYF
>NA|NA|TRBV7-2|TRBJ1-2
CASSQTRRDGLLYGYTF
>NA|NA|TRBV13|TRBJ2-5
CASTGPHQETQYF
>NA|NA|TRBV3-1/TRBV3-2|TRBJ1-1
CASSQEPGLEAFF
>NA|NA|TRBV5-1|TRBJ1-3
CASSPVQGTGNTIYF
>NA|NA|TRBV5-4|TRBJ2-7
CASSPDRFSYEQYF
>NA|NA|TRBV5-1|TRBJ1-6
CASSTGGNNSPLHF
>NA|TRBD2|TRBV6-2/TRBV6-3|TRBJ2-5
CASSPTTSGGNQYF
>NA|TRBD1|TRBV6-2/TRBV6-3|TRBJ1-2
CASSYQGAEYGYTF
>NA|NA|TRBV2|TRBJ1-6
CARSRGRSYNSPLHF
>NA|TRBD2|TRBV11-3|TRBJ2-3
CASSPGLALADTQYF
>NA|NA|TRBV5-5|TRBJ1-6
CASSLSGYSYNSPLHF
>NA|NA|TRBV5-6|TRBJ2-1
CASSPHPAATWAYNEQFF
>NA|TRBD2|TRBV9|TRBJ2-1
CASSVVPSGGAGDEQFF
>NA|TRBD2|TRBV7-9|TRBJ2-3
CASVGLALPDTQYF
>NA|TRBD1|TRBV9|TRBJ1-1
CASSATRDSRLGRNTEAFF
>few|NA|TRBV20-1|TRBJ1-2
CSAGHTYGYTF
>once|NA|TRBV4-1|TRBJ1-5
CASSQISLGLNQPQHF
>NA|NA|TRBV3-1/TRBV3-2|TRBJ1-3
CASSFQGPSGNTIYF
>once|TRBD1|TRBV18|TRBJ1-6
CASSPGTDNIRYSPLHF
>NA|NA|TRBV28|TRBJ1-2
CASSLATNYGYTF
>NA|TRBD2|TRBV7-3|TRBJ2-3
CASSRGTSPITDTQYF
>NA|NA|TRBV30|TRBJ1-1
CAWSVDPGVTEAFF
>NA|TRBD1|TRBV24-1|TRBJ1-2
CATSERTGSGYTF
>NA|NA|TRBV19|TRBJ2-7
CASSPEYSYEQYF
>NA|TRBD2|TRBV14|TRBJ2-7
CASSQSSGGVSYEQYF
>once|NA|TRBV2|TRBJ1-5
CASSGEYGSNQPQHF
>NA|NA|TRBV28|TRBJ1-4
CASIGGGSRNCFF
>NA|TRBD1|TRBV24-1|TRBJ1-5
CATSDTSDREAPQHF
>NA|NA|TRBV5-4|TRBJ1-6
CASSTGPPARNSPLHF
>NA|TRBD1|TRBV27|TRBJ1-5
CASSPTQIGRTGNQPQHF
>once|NA|TRBV28|TRBJ2-4
CASSLPWGAQNIQYF
>few|NA|TRBV27|TRBJ1-2
CATQSGVGGYTF
>NA|TRBD1|TRBV7-7|TRBJ1-5
CASSCDRGVYQPQHF
>few|TRBD1|TRBV6-1|TRBJ1-4
CASSDRDRDRELFF
>NA|TRBD1|TRBV9|TRBJ2-3
CASSSWDSLADTQYF
>NA|NA|TRBV6-5|TRBJ1-1
CASRWLNTEAFF
>NA|NA|TRBV9|TRBJ2-7
CASSVDSGYSSYEQYF
>NA|NA|TRBV9|TRBJ2-3
CASSVDGAGTDTQYF
>NA|NA|TRBV6-5|TRBJ1-2
CASSLLVGGGYTF
>once|NA|TRBV7-9|TRBJ1-1
CASSSIVAGSNTEAFF
>NA|NA|TRBV10-1|TRBJ1-3
CASSDWGGGNTIYF